The 14 T cell receptor beta chains below come from one sample, sequenced in a study of blood T cell repertoires in COVID-19. Libraries were prepared by immunoSEQ multiplex PCR; TCRdb keeps only in-frame clonotypes and omits some of them. The table shows about 120,000 clones, with less than 75% occurring only once. Material for sequencing was peripheral blood. The receptors come from a human donor with acute or convalescent COVID-19. The donor label of this sample is uncertain.

The chain is built from TRBV29-1 and TRBJ1-1; 9 nucleotides match TRBD1. This CDR3 contains 13 residues. Germline V lookup: CDR1 SQVTM, CDR2 ANQGSEA. V shed 7 bases and J 4 bases; nucleotides not matched to a gene: 7. The CDR3 nucleotides are TGCAGCGCCGGGACAGGGATCGGCACTGAAGCTTTCTTT. It translates to CSAGTGIGTEAFF.

The rearrangement uses TRBV3-1 (or the pseudogene TRBV3-2) and TRBJ2-3, with D possibly matching TRBD2 (7 bases). V was cut by 4 bases and J by 0 bases, with 14 bases left in between. CDR3 size: 16 residues. CDR1 and CDR2 from the germline V gene are LGHDT and YNNKEL (reference sequence). CDR3 protein: CASSPGEGGSTDTQYF. CDR3 coding DNA: TGTGCCAGCAGCCCCGGTGAGGGGGGGAGCACAGATACGCAGTATTTT.

The chain links TRBV6-6 to TRBJ2-1; 8 nucleotides align to TRBD1. The CDR3 sequence is 18 residues long. V was clipped by 5 bases and J by 4 bases; unmatched bases: 16. Germline CDR1 MNHNY, CDR2 SVGAGI (reference sequence). CDR3: CASSPPLGQGDFYNEQFF. CDR3 DNA sequence: TGTGCCAGCAGTCCCCCTCTCGGACAGGGAGATTTTTACAATGAGCAGTTCTTC.

The CDR3 is CAISGRGRNTEAFF. The CDR3 coding sequence is TGTGCCATCAGCGGGAGGGGCAGGAACACTGAAGCTTTCTTT. The chain recombines TRBV10-3 with TRBJ1-1, with a tentative D call TRBD1 (5 bases). CDR3 size: 14 residues. V lost 6 bases and J lost 1, with 12 bases in between. Per germline, CDR1 ENHRY and CDR2 SYGVKD.

The rearrangement uses TRBV7-9 and TRBJ2-1; TRBD1 is a possible D gene (5 bases). CDR1 and CDR2 from the germline V gene are SEHNR and FQNEAQ (reference sequence). CDR3 length: 15 amino acids. The germline V and J ends were trimmed by 1 base and 6 bases, with 13 bases remaining between them. This CDR3 reads CASSLGGWGSNEQFF. In DNA form, the CDR3 reads TGTGCCAGCAGCTTAGGGGGATGGGGCAGCAATGAGCAGTTCTTC.

V is TRBV7-3 and J is TRBJ2-3; 8 bases fit TRBD1. V lost 3 bases and J lost 4; bases outside the gene matches: 6. Germline assignment: CDR1 SGHTA and CDR2 FQGTGA. The CDR3 covers 15 residues. The CDR3 nucleotides read TGTGCCAGCAGCTTTGGCAGGGGGCAGGCAGATACGCAGTATTTT. Translation gives CASSFGRGQADTQYF.

The chain recombines TRBV9 with TRBJ2-3, with D perhaps TRBD1 (7 bases). Germline lookup yields CDR1 SGDLS and CDR2 YYNGEE. Trimming pared 3 bases from V and 4 bases from J, leaving 15 bases between. The CDR3 runs to 15 residues. CDR3 coding DNA: TGTGCCAGCAGCGCCTCTCAGGGGGGCCCAGATACGCAGTATTTT. Amino acids: CASSASQGGPDTQYF.

The chain couples TRBV5-1 to TRBJ1-3, with D perhaps TRBD1 (5 bases). The CDR3 is made up of 15 amino acids. V dropped 4 bases and J dropped 0 bases, with 11 bases sitting between them. The germline V gene encodes CDR1 SGHRS and CDR2 YFSETQ. CDR3 residues: CASSTSGSSGNTIYF. CDR3 bases: TGCGCCAGCAGCACGTCAGGGTCCTCTGGAAACACCATATATTTT.

This clone turned up a few times. V and J are TRBV5-1 and TRBJ2-3, with TRBD2 matching 12 bases. The V and J ends lost 5 bases and 5 bases, in that order; junction bases with no gene match: 18. The CDR3 sequence is 19 residues long. Per germline, CDR1 SGHRS and CDR2 YFSETQ. The CDR3 is CASSLGLAGGAPGRDTQYF. The CDR3 DNA is TGCGCCAGCAGTCTTGGGCTAGCGGGGGGGGCCCCAGGTCGAGATACGCAGTATTTT. Drawing the rest from reference TRBV5-1 and TRBJ2-3, the complete variable domain is KAGVTQTPRYLIKTRGQQVTLSCSPISGHRSVSWYQQTPGQGLQFLFEYFSETQRNKGNFPGRFSGRQFSNSRSEMNVSTLELGDSALYLCASSLGLAGGAPGRDTQYFGPGTRLTVL.

The V and J genes are TRBV10-2 and TRBJ2-3, with 8 bases aligning to TRBD1. V gave up 10 bases and J gave up 2 bases; unmatched junction bases: 11. This CDR3 is built from 15 residues. Germline loops: CDR1 WSHSY, CDR2 SAAADI. For the CDR3, the DNA is TGCGCCACCTCCCGAGGGGACAGGTCCACAGATACGCAGTATTTT. Translation: CATSRGDRSTDTQYF.

This chain uses TRBV3-1 (or the pseudogene TRBV3-2) with TRBJ2-5; TRBD2 agrees at 10 bases. The CDR3 consists of 17 residues. Unmatched junction bases numbered 9, after V lost 3 bases and J lost 2 bases. In germline, CDR1 is LGHDT, CDR2 YNNKEL (reference sequence). The CDR3 protein is CASSQSGGAQGQETQYF. In DNA form, the CDR3 reads TGTGCCAGCAGCCAGAGCGGGGGGGCCCAAGGACAAGAGACCCAGTACTTC.

This sequence joins TRBV18 and TRBJ1-2; TRBD1 matches at 7 bases. Germline CDR1 reads KGHSH; CDR2 reads LQKENI. The junction had 7 bases not matched to a gene; V was cut back by 0 bases and J by 9 bases. The length of the CDR3 is 14 residues. In DNA form, the CDR3 reads TGTGCCAGCTCACCACCTCCGGGACAGCTGAGCTACACCTTC. As protein: CASSPPPGQLSYTF.

This rearrangement joins TRBV5-1 to TRBJ1-1, with D tentatively TRBD1 (5 bases). The CDR3 contains 15 residues. Germline CDR1 reads SGHRS; CDR2 reads YFSETQ. V lost 0 bases to trimming and J lost 3 bases, with 12 bases between them. The CDR3 spells CASSLVPGQHTEAFF. The CDR3 region has the DNA TGCGCCAGCAGCTTGGTTCCAGGGCAGCACACTGAAGCTTTCTTT.

This clone was counted between two and nine times. The chain is built from TRBV5-8 and TRBJ1-4; D is perhaps TRBD1 (5 bases). The germline V gene encodes CDR1 SGHTS and CDR2 YDEGEE. V was trimmed by 4 bases and J by 2 bases, leaving 12 bases between them. The CDR3 runs 15 residues. The CDR3 protein is CASSPWGTTNEKLFF. CDR3 nucleotide sequence: TGTGCCAGCAGCCCGTGGGGCACCACTAATGAAAAACTGTTTTTT.